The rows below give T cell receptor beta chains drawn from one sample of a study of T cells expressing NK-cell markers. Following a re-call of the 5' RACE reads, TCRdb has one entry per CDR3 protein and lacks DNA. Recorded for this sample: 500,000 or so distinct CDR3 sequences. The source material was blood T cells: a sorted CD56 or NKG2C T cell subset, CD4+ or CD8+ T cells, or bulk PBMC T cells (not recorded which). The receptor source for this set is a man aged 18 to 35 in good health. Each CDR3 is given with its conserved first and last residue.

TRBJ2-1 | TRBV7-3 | CASSMTSGPSNEQFF
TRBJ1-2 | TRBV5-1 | CASSLVEGGTYGYTF
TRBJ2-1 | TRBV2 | CASSWASNNEQFF
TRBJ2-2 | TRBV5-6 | CASRDSANTGELFF
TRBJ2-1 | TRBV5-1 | CASFSLAGGSGHNEQFF
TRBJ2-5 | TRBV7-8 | CASSFVGRDREQETQYF
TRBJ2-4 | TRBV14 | CASSQATGGFGNIQYF
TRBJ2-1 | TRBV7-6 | CASSPQGVRNNEQFF
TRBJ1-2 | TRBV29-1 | CSVVTGLVYGYTF
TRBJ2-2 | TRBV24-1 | CATGESGELFF